Below, one T cell receptor beta chain is given with its context. Per the germline V gene, CDR1 is SGHRS and CDR2 is YFSETQ. The V segment lost 3 bases and the J segment 6 bases; nucleotides outside the gene matches: 4. There are 14 residues in the CDR3. Primers: 60 Vbeta forward and 13 Jbeta reverse. The table came from immunoSEQ multiplex PCR; TCRdb's copy has only in-frame clones and leaves some out. The table has 130,000 or so clones, about 81% seen once; the top ten hold approximately 8.1%. The sample belongs to a study of cytomegalovirus exposure and HLA in healthy donors. The sample comprised PBMCs. The sequence derives from a woman aged 45-60 years in good health and CMV-seropositive. The chain has TRBV5-1 and TRBJ2-1, with TRBD2 matching over 9 bases. CDR3 DNA sequence: TGCGCCAGCAGCTCGGGACTAGCAGGCAATGAGCAGTTCTTC. This codes for CASSSGLAGNEQFF. Drawing the rest from reference TRBV5-1 and TRBJ2-1, the complete variable domain is KAGVTQTPRYLIKTRGQQVTLSCSPISGHRSVSWYQQTPGQGLQFLFEYFSETQRNKGNFPGRFSGRQFSNSRSEMNVSTLELGDSALYLCASSSGLAGNEQFFGPGTRLTVL.